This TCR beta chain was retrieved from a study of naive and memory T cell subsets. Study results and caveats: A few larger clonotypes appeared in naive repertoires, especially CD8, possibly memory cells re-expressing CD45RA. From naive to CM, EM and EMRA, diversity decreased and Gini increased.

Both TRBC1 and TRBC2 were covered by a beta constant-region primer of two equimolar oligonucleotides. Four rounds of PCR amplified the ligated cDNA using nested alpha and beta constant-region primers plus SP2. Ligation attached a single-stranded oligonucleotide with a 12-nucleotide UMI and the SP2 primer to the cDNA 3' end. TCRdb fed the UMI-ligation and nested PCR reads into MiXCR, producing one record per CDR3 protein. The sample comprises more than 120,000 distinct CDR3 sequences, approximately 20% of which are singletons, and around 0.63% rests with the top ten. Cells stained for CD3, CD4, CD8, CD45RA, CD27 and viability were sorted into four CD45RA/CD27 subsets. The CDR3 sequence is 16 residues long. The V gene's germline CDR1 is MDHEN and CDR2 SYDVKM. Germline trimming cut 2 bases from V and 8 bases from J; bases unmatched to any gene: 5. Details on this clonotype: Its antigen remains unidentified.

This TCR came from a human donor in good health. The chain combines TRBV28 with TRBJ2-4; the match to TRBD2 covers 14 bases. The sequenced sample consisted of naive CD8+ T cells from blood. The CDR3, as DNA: TGTGCCAGCAGTTTACAAGGGACTAGCGGGAGATACATTCAGTACTTC. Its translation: CASSLQGTSGRYIQYF.